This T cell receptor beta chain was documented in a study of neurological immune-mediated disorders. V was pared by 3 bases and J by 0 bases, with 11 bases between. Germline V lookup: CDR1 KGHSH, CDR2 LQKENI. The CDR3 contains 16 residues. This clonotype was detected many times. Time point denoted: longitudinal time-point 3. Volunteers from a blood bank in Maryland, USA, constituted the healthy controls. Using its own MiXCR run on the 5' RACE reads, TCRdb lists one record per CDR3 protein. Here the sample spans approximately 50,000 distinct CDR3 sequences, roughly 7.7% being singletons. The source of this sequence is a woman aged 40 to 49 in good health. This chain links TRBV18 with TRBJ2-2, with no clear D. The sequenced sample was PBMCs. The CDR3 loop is CASSPMRIANTGELFF. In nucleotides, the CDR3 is TGTGCCAGCTCACCTATGCGGATCGCGAACACCGGGGAGCTGTTTTTT. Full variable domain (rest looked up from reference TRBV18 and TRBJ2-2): NAGVMQNPRHLVRRRGQEARLRCSPMKGHSHVYWYRQLPEEGLKFMVYLQKENIIDESGMPKERFSAEFPKEGPSILRIQQVVRGDSAAYFCASSPMRIANTGELFFGEGSRLTVL.